The 27 T cell receptor beta chains listed next were all sequenced from one sample in a study of cytomegalovirus exposure and HLA in healthy donors. 60 Vbeta and 13 Jbeta primers were used in PCR. Clones were read by immunoSEQ multiplex PCR, and TCRdb kept only the in-frame ones, dropping some. This sample has roughly 140,000 clones; around 65% occur once, and the top ten carry 2.5% to 3.5%. Sequenced sample: PBMCs. The receptors stem from a woman in her 30s in good health and CMV-seropositive.

The gene calls are TRBV5-6 and TRBJ1-1; D gene uncertain. This CDR3 is 12 amino acids long. Per germline, CDR1 SGHDT and CDR2 YYEEEE. V dropped 0 bases and J dropped 8 bases, with 8 bases sitting between them. CDR3 protein: CASSLVAQEAFF. For the CDR3, the DNA is TGTGCCAGCAGCTTGGTCGCACAGGAAGCTTTCTTT.

This chain links TRBV2 with TRBJ2-3, with 8 bases identical to TRBD2. The germline V gene encodes CDR1 SNHLY and CDR2 FYNNEI. CDR3 length: 12 residues. Trimming removed 6 bases from V and 7 bases from J; junction bases left unmatched: 3. For the CDR3, the DNA is TGTGCCAGCAGCGTAGCGGGGTATACGCAGTATTTT. This gives the protein CASSVAGYTQYF.

The chain has TRBV29-1 and TRBJ2-2, with D perhaps matching TRBD1 (6 bases). V lost 4 bases, J lost 5 bases, and 14 bases lay in between. Per the germline V gene, CDR1 is SQVTM and CDR2 is ANQGSEA. This CDR3 comprises 14 residues. CDR3 coding DNA: TGCAGCGTTGTCGACAGGCTGGGGACCGGGGAGCTGTTTTTT. It encodes CSVVDRLGTGELFF.

The chain recombines TRBV6-1 with TRBJ1-5; TRBD1 might be the D (5 bases). The CDR3 covers 11 residues. Germline lookup yields CDR1 MNHNS and CDR2 SASEGT. The ends were cut back, 1 base at V and 11 bases at J, with 6 bases in the middle. The CDR3 loop reads CASSEGGAQHF. The CDR3 bases are TGTGCCAGCAGTGAAGGGGGGGCCCAGCATTTT.

This sequence joins TRBV27 and TRBJ2-2; the match to TRBD2 covers 7 bases. The CDR3 totals 15 residues. Germline V gene data show CDR1 as MNHEY and CDR2 as SMNVEV (reference sequence). V dropped 6 bases and J dropped 2; count of bases not matched to a gene: 6. The CDR3 reads CASRLASGNTGELFF. CDR3 DNA sequence: TGTGCCAGCAGGCTCGCTAGCGGTAACACCGGGGAGCTGTTTTTT.

In this sample, this clone turned up a few times. In nucleotides, the CDR3 is TGCGCCAGCAGGGATAGCCGGACAGGGGGAGTGAACACTGAAGCTTTCTTT. Its protein product is CASRDSRTGGVNTEAFF. The V call is TRBV5-1, the J call TRBJ1-1; 10 nucleotides align to TRBD1. The CDR3 has 17 amino acids. Germline V CDR1 and CDR2: SGHRS, YFSETQ. Unmatched junction bases numbered 10, after V lost 5 bases and J lost 0 bases.

J is TRBJ1-1 and V is TRBV16; D is ambiguous. There are 11 residues in the CDR3. Germline loops: CDR1 KGHSY, CDR2 FQNENV. V lost 0 bases to trimming and J lost 11 bases, with 7 bases between them. CDR3 coding DNA: TGTGCCAGCAGCCAATCGCGAGTTGCTTTCTTT. As protein: CASSQSRVAFF.

This chain connects TRBV10-3 to TRBJ1-1; TRBD1 matches at 12 bases. Looked up from germline, CDR1 is ENHRY and CDR2 is SYGVKD. V trimming: 4 bases; J trimming: 5 bases; junction bases outside the gene matches: 11. The CDR3 has 17 amino acids. CDR3 protein: CAISAGQGAPMTTEAFF. CDR3 DNA: TGTGCCATCAGTGCGGGACAGGGGGCCCCTATGACTACTGAAGCTTTCTTT.

The J gene is TRBJ1-2, the V gene TRBV13; 9 bases map to TRBD1. CDR3 length equals 17 residues. J was trimmed by 3 bases and V by 7 bases; bases with no gene match: 15. Germline V lookup: CDR1 PRHDT, CDR2 FYEKMQ (reference sequence). The CDR3 loop reads CASTKPGQGRVDYGYTF. CDR3 coding DNA: TGTGCCAGCACCAAACCGGGACAGGGAAGGGTCGACTATGGCTACACCTTC. The full variable domain, rest sourced from reference TRBV13 and TRBJ1-2, is AAGVIQSPRHLIKEKRETATLKCYPIPRHDTVYWYQQGPGQDPQFLISFYEKMQSDKGSIPDRFSAQQFSDYHSELNMSSLELGDSALYFCASTKPGQGRVDYGYTFGSGTRLTVV.

This chain joins TRBV5-4 and TRBJ2-1, with 10 nucleotides matching TRBD1. The CDR3 covers 16 residues. V was clipped by 3 bases and J by 2 bases; unmatched bases: 5. Germline V lookup: CDR1 SGHNT, CDR2 YYREEE (reference sequence). The CDR3 DNA reads as TGTGCCAGCAGCTCGCGACAGGGGGCAACCTACAATGAGCAGTTCTTC. This translates into CASSSRQGATYNEQFF.

The chain has TRBV5-6 and TRBJ2-3; a possible D gene is TRBD1 (5 bases). V lost 4 bases to trimming and J lost 3 bases, with 6 bases between them. CDR1 and CDR2 from the germline V gene are SGHDT and YYEEEE. The CDR3 has 12 residues. In DNA form, the CDR3 reads TGTGCCAGCAGCCCAGGGACAGATACGCAGTATTTT. Its translation is CASSPGTDTQYF.

The chain recombines TRBV5-6 with TRBJ1-2; weak D call: TRBD1 (6 bases). V was clipped by 2 bases and J by 4 bases, with 12 bases between them. The CDR3 sequence is 14 residues long. CDR1 and CDR2 (germline): SGHDT, YYEEEE. The CDR3 DNA reads TGTGCCAGCAGCTTTGGACAGAACCTCTATGGCTACACCTTC. This encodes CASSFGQNLYGYTF.

V is TRBV6-5 and J is TRBJ2-5; 8 bases are a match to TRBD1. The germline CDR1 and CDR2 sequences are MNHEY and SVGAGI. The length of the CDR3 is 16 residues. The V and J ends lost 0 bases and 4 bases, in that order; junction bases with no gene match: 7. The CDR3: CASSYSFVTGGETQYF. CDR3 nucleotide sequence: TGTGCCAGCAGTTACTCTTTCGTCACAGGGGGAGAGACCCAGTACTTC.

The chain couples TRBV6-6 to TRBJ2-2, with 8 bases that match TRBD2. The CDR3 is made up of 12 amino acids. Germline CDR1 and CDR2: MNHNY and SVGAGI (reference sequence). With V trimmed by 3 bases and J by 15 bases, 6 bases remained unmatched. DNA for the CDR3: TGTGCCAGCAGTTATCCCGGGGGGGGGATGTTTTTT. It is translated as CASSYPGGGMFF.

The chain links TRBV28 to TRBJ2-1; TRBD2 is a possible D gene (7 bases). The CDR3 spans 14 residues. Germline V lookup: CDR1 MDHEN, CDR2 SYDVKM. V gave up 8 bases and J gave up 2 bases, with 13 bases separating them. The CDR3 is CASGGAGAYNEQFF. The CDR3 DNA follows: TGTGCCAGCGGGGGGGCAGGGGCCTACAATGAGCAGTTCTTC.

The chain uses TRBV18 and TRBJ2-1; 8 nucleotides agree with TRBD1. Looked up from germline, CDR1 is KGHSH and CDR2 is LQKENI. V trimming: 5 bases; J trimming: 3 bases; junction bases outside the gene matches: 6. The CDR3 contains 15 residues. CDR3 protein: CASSSGQVDYNEQFF. Here the CDR3 DNA reads TGTGCCAGCTCATCGGGACAGGTGGACTACAATGAGCAGTTCTTC. Full variable domain (outside the CDR3, taken from reference TRBV18 and TRBJ2-1): NAGVMQNPRHLVRRRGQEARLRCSPMKGHSHVYWYRQLPEEGLKFMVYLQKENIIDESGMPKERFSAEFPKEGPSILRIQQVVRGDSAAYFCASSSGQVDYNEQFFGPGTRLTVL.

This chain uses TRBV5-6 with TRBJ1-2, with a tentative D call TRBD1 (5 bases). There are 16 residues in the CDR3. Trimming cost V 0 bases and J 0 bases, with 12 bases left between them. Looked up from germline, CDR1 is SGHDT and CDR2 is YYEEEE. The CDR3 here is CASSLAGSRANYGYTF. The CDR3, as DNA: TGTGCCAGCAGCTTGGCCGGGTCCAGGGCTAACTATGGCTACACCTTC.

The CDR3 bases are TGTGCCAGCAGCTTAGCACTAGCGGGAGTTGGGGGGAATGAGCAGTTCTTC. Protein: CASSLALAGVGGNEQFF. The chain carries TRBV7-2 and TRBJ2-1, with 11 bases identical to TRBD2. The CDR3 spans 17 residues. J was trimmed by 7 bases and V by 0 bases; bases with no gene match: 8. From germline, CDR1 is SGHTA and CDR2 FQGNSA.

This chain uses TRBV5-1 with TRBJ2-5, with D perhaps matching TRBD1 (5 bases). The germline CDR1 and CDR2 sequences are SGHRS and YFSETQ. V was shortened by 9 bases and J by 1 base, with 19 bases between the two germline ends. The CDR3 sequence is 15 residues long. CDR3 amino acids: CATALLGASQETQYF. CDR3 nucleotide sequence: TGCGCCACCGCATTGCTTGGGGCGTCCCAAGAGACCCAGTACTTC.

The genes are TRBV7-2 and TRBJ2-1, with D unresolved. This CDR3 spans 10 amino acids. Germline assignment: CDR1 SGHTA and CDR2 FQGNSA. The V and J ends lost 3 bases and 9 bases respectively, with 3 bases between them. DNA of the CDR3: TGTGCCAGCAGCTTCGGTGAGCAGTTCTTC. Encoded protein: CASSFGEQFF.

The chain uses TRBV13 and TRBJ2-7; D gene unclear. This CDR3 contains 11 residues. Germline V CDR1 and CDR2: PRHDT, FYEKMQ (reference sequence). Between the trimmed V and J ends, which lost 3 bases and 5 bases, there was a span of 5 bases. CDR3 bases: TGTGCCAGCAGCTTCCGGGACGAGCAGTACTTC. Protein sequence: CASSFRDEQYF.

This clone has a single count. The V call is TRBV4-2, the J call TRBJ1-2; possible D gene TRBD1, 6 bases. V lost 1 base and J lost 4, with 19 bases in between. This CDR3 spans 17 amino acids. Germline assignment: CDR1 LGHNA and CDR2 YNFKEQ. The CDR3 loop is CASSQGVRGPRTYGYTF. CDR3 nucleotide sequence: TGTGCCAGCAGCCAAGGAGTCAGGGGTCCTCGCACCTATGGCTACACCTTC.

For this clone: Sequence at one end of the junction differs from germline and may be a read error. CDR3 residues: CASNYAGGPADTQYF. DNA of the CDR3: TGTGCCAGCAATTACGCGGGAGGGCCTGCAGATACGCAGTATTTT. The V gene is TRBV6-5, the J gene TRBJ2-3, with 9 bases lining up with TRBD2. CDR1 MNHEY and CDR2 SVGAGI come from the germline V gene. The CDR3 loop spans 15 amino acids.

The V and J genes are TRBV29-1 and TRBJ1-2; 10 bases are shared with TRBD1. The CDR3 runs to 16 residues. V shed 4 bases and J 7 bases; nucleotides not matched to a gene: 15. The germline V gene encodes CDR1 SQVTM and CDR2 ANQGSEA. CDR3 DNA sequence: TGCAGCGTTGGCCCGACAGGGGGCACTGTGAATCGTGGCTACACCTTC. Amino acids: CSVGPTGGTVNRGYTF.

The chain employs TRBV28 and TRBJ2-1; D perhaps matches TRBD2 (5 bases). Trimming cost V 5 bases and J 5 bases, with 13 bases left between them. CDR1 MDHEN and CDR2 SYDVKM come from the germline V gene. CDR3 length: 14 amino acids. CDR3 amino acids: CASSRRATDNEQFF. In DNA, the CDR3 is TGTGCCAGCAGTAGGCGGGCAACGGACAATGAGCAGTTCTTC.

The chain has TRBV5-5 and TRBJ2-5; 8 bases align to TRBD2. Per germline, CDR1 SGHKS and CDR2 YYEKEE (reference sequence). The CDR3 runs to 14 residues. Germline trimming cut 6 bases from V and 2 bases from J; bases unmatched to any gene: 6. CDR3 sequence (DNA): TGTGCCAGCAACGGGGTAGCGGGACAAGAGACCCAGTACTTC. Translated, it gives CASNGVAGQETQYF.

This clone has just a few counts. The CDR3 nucleotides read TGTGCCTGGATCAGGGGCGGAAACACCATATATTTT. It yields the protein CAWIRGGNTIYF. V and J are TRBV30 and TRBJ1-3, with D tentatively TRBD1 (6 bases). Germline CDR1 and CDR2: GTSNPN and SVGIG (reference sequence). This CDR3 is 12 amino acids long. V was pared by 4 bases and J by 4 bases, with 8 bases between.